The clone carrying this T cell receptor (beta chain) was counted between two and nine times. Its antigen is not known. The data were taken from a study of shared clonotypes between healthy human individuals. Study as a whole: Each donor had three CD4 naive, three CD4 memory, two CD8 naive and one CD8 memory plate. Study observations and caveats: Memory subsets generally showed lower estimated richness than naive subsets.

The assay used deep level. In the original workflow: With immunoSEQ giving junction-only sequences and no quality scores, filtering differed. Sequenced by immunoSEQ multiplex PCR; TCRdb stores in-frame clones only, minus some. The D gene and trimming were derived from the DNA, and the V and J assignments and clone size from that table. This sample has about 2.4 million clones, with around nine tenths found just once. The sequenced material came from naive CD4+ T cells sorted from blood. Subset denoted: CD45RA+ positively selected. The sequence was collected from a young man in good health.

This CDR3 reads CASSFPNSPLHF. The CDR3 DNA is TGTGCCAGCAGCTTTCCTAATTCACCCCTCCACTTT. V gene TRBV7-9 combines with J gene TRBJ1-6; D gene uncertain. Germline V gene lookup returns CDR1 SEHNR and CDR2 FQNEAQ (reference sequence). The V and J ends lost 3 bases and 6 bases respectively, with 3 bases between them. This CDR3 contains 12 residues. Together with reference TRBV7-9 and TRBJ1-6, the CDR3 gives the full variable domain: DTGVSQNPRHKITKRGQNVTFRCDPISEHNRLYWYRQTLGQGPEFLTYFQNEAQLEKSRLLSDRFSAERPKGSFSTLEIQRTEQGDSAMYLCASSFPNSPLHFGNGTRLTVT.